This T cell receptor (beta chain) originates from a study of siplizumab effects on memory and regulatory T cells. Study-level results: Naive T cells looked more diverse than memory cells and looked like major alloresponse contributors. Roughly 75-95% of proliferating CD4+ or CD8+ clones lacked an assignable naive or memory phenotype. Memory cells that were CD4+ and unstimulated gave rise to alloreactive sequences, which siplizumab significantly reduced.

This clone is termed medium-sized (0.01 to 0.1%). Its antigen is unidentified. Repertoires were generated with immunoSEQ multiplex PCR, while TCRdb's copy carries only in-frame clones and drops some. The sample includes 62,000 or so clones, approximately 82% seen only once; the top ten take roughly 3.8%. Material: memory CD4+ T cells sorted from blood. This clonotype was sampled from a human donor in good health.

This CDR3 reads CASSRDGNTGELFF. The CDR3 bases are TGTGCCAGTAGTAGGGACGGGAACACCGGGGAGCTGTTTTTT. The gene calls are TRBV19 and TRBJ2-2, with D possibly called TRBD1 or TRBD2 (5 bases each). This CDR3 has 14 residues. The germline V gene encodes CDR1 LNHDA and CDR2 SQIVND (reference sequence). V was shortened by 4 bases and J by 1 base, with 7 bases between the two germline ends.